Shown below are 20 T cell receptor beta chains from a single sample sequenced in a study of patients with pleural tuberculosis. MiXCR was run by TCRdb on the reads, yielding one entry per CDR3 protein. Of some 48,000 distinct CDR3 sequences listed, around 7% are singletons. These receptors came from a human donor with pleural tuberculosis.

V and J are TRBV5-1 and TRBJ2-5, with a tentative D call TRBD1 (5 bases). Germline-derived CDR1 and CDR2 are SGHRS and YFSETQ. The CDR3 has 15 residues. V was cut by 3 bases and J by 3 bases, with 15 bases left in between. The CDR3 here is CASSSQGSEKETQYF. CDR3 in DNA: TGCGCCAGCAGCTCGCAGGGATCAGAGAAAGAGACCCAGTACTTC. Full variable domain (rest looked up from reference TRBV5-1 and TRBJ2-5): KAGVTQTPRYLIKTRGQQVTLSCSPISGHRSVSWYQQTPGQGLQFLFEYFSETQRNKGNFPGRFSGRQFSNSRSEMNVSTLELGDSALYLCASSSQGSEKETQYFGPGTRLLVL.

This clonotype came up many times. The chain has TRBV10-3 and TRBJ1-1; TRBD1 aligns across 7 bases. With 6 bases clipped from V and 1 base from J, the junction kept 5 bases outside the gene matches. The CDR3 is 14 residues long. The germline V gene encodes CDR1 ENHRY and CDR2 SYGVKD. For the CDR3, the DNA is TGTGCCATCAGACCGACAGGGTGGAACACTGAAGCTTTCTTT. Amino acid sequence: CAIRPTGWNTEAFF.

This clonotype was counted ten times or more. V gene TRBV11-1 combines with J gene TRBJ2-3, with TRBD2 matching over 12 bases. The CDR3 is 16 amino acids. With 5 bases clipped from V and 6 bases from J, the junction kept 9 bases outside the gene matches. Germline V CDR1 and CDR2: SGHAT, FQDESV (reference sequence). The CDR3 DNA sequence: TGTGCCAGCAGCGCGCGACTAGCGGGAGACGGGGATACGCAGTATTTT. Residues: CASSARLAGDGDTQYF.

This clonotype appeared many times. CDR3 in amino acids: CASSLTSGRGARDTQYF. In DNA form, the CDR3 reads TGTGCCAGCAGTTTGACTAGCGGGAGAGGGGCACGGGATACGCAGTATTTT. V is TRBV12-3 or TRBV12-4 and J is TRBJ2-3, with TRBD2 identical over 12 bases. The CDR3 totals 17 residues. With V trimmed by 3 bases and J by 6 bases, 10 bases remained unmatched.

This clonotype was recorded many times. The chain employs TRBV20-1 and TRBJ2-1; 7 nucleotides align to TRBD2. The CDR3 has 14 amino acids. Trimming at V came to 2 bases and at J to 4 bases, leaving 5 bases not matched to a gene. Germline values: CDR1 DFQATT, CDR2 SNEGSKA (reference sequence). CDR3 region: CSARRLAEYNEQFF. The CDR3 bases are TGCAGTGCTAGAAGGCTAGCGGAGTACAATGAGCAGTTCTTC.

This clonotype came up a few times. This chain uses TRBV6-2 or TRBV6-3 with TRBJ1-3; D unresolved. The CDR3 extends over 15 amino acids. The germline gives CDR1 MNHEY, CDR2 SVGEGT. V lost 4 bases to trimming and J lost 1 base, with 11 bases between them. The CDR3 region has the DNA TGTGCCAGCAGTTTCTCTGGACTATCTGGAAACACCATATATTTT. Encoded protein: CASSFSGLSGNTIYF.

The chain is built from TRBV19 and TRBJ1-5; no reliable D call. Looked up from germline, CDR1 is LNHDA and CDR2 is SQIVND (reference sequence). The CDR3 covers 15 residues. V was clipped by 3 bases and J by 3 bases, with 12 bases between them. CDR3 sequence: CASSILDGNNQPQHF. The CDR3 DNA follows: TGTGCCAGTAGTATTCTTGACGGGAACAATCAGCCCCAGCATTTT.

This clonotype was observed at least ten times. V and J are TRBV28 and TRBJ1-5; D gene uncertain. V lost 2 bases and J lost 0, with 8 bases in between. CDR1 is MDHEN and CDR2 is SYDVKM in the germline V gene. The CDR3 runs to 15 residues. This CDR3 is CASSLTDFSNQPQHF. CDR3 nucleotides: TGTGCCAGCAGTTTAACAGATTTTAGCAATCAGCCCCAGCATTTT.

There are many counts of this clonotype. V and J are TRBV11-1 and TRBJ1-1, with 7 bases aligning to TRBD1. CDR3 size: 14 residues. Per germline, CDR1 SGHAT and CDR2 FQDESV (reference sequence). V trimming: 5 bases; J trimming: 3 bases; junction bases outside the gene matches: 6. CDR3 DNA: TGTGCCAGCAGCCCCCGGGACAGCGACACTGAAGCTTTCTTT. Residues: CASSPRDSDTEAFF.

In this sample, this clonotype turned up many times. Here the CDR3 reads CASSQGLAGAGTDTQYF. CDR3 sequence (DNA): TGTGCCAGCAGCCAAGGACTAGCGGGAGCAGGCACAGATACGCAGTATTTT. The chain uses TRBV14 and TRBJ2-3, with TRBD2 identical over 12 bases. Germline V lookup: CDR1 SGHDN, CDR2 FVKESK. The V gene end was trimmed by 1 base and the J gene end by 1 base; junction bases not matched to a gene: 3. The CDR3 sequence is 17 residues long.

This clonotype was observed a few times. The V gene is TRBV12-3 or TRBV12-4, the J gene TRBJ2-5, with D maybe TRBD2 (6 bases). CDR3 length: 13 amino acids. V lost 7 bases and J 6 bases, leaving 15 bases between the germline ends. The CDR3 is CASISGTQKTQYF. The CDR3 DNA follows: TGTGCCAGCATCTCCGGGACTCAAAAGACCCAGTACTTC.

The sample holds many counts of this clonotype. CDR3 DNA: TGTGCCAGCTCCGGAGCGCCCCTCGAGACCCAGTACTTC. It yields the protein CASSGAPLETQYF. The V gene is TRBV6-1, the J gene TRBJ2-5; D unclear. This CDR3 region has 13 residues. V shed 8 bases and J shed 5 bases, with 15 bases lying between them. Per the germline V gene, CDR1 is MNHNS and CDR2 is SASEGT.

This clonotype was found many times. Here the CDR3 reads CASSTREGDEQFF. The CDR3 DNA sequence: TGTGCCAGCAGCACCCGGGAGGGAGATGAGCAGTTCTTC. The chain uses TRBV3-1 and TRBJ2-1; TRBD2 agrees at 8 bases. From germline, CDR1 is LGHDT and CDR2 YNNKEL (reference sequence). The V and J ends lost 5 bases and 8 bases, in that order; junction bases with no gene match: 5. The CDR3 consists of 13 residues.

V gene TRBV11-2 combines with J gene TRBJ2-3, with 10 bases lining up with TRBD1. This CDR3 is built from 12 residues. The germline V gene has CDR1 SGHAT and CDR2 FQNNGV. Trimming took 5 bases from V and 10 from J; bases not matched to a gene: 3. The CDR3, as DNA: TGTGCCAGCAGCATAGGGACAGGGGCGCAGTATTTT. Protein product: CASSIGTGAQYF.

The CDR3 protein is CASSLKVGLQETQYF. The CDR3 nucleotides are TGTGCCAGCAGCCTAAAAGTGGGACTTCAAGAGACCCAGTACTTC. The genes are TRBV3-1 and TRBJ2-5; possibly TRBD2 for D (6 bases). The CDR3 is 15 amino acids. CDR1 is LGHDT and CDR2 is YNNKEL in the germline V gene (reference sequence). The ends were cut back, 4 bases at V and 2 bases at J, with 14 bases in the middle.

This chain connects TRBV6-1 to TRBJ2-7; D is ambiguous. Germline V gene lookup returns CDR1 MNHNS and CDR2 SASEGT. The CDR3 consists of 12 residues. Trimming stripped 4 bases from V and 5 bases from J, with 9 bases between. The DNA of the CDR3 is TGTGCCAGCAGTGTGCAGCCACACGAGCAGTACTTC. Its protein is CASSVQPHEQYF.

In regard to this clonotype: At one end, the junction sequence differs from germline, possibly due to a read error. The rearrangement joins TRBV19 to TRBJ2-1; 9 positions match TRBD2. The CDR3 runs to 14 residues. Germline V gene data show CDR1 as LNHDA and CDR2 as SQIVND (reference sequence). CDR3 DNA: TGTGTCAGTAGCATTAGCGGGAGAAACAATGAGCAGTTCTTC. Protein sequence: CVSSISGRNNEQFF.

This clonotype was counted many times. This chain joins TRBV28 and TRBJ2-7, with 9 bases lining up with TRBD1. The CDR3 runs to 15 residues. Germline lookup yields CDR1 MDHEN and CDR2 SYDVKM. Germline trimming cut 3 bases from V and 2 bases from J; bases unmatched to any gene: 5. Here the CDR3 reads CASSFSTGGTYEQYF. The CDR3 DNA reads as TGTGCCAGCAGTTTCTCCACAGGGGGCACCTACGAGCAGTACTTC.

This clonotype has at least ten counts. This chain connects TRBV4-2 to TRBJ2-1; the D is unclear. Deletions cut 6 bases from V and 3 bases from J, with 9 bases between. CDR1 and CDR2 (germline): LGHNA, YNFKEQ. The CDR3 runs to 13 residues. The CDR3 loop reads CASSISSYNEQFF. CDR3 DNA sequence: TGTGCCAGCAGTATATCTAGCTACAATGAGCAGTTCTTC.

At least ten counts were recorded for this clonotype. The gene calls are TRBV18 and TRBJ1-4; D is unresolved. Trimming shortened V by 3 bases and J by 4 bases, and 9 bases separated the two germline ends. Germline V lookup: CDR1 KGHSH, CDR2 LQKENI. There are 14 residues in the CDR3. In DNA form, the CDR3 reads TGTGCCAGCTCACCGTTCGACGGTAATGAAAAACTGTTTTTT. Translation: CASSPFDGNEKLFF.